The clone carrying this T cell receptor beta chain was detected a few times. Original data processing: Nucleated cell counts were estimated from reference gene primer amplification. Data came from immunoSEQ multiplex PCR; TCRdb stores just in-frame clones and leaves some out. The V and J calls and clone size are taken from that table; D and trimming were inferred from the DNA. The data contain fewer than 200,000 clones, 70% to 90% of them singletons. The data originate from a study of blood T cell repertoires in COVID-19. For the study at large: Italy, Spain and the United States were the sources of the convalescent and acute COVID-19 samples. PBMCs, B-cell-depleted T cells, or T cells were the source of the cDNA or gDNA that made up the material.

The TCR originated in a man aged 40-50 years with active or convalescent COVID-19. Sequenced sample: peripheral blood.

This chain's CDR3 is CASSRSGTPPNYGYTF. Here the CDR3 DNA reads TGTGCCAGCAGCAGAAGCGGGACACCACCTAACTATGGCTACACCTTC. This sequence joins TRBV9 and TRBJ1-2; the D gene is possibly TRBD1 (6 bases). The CDR3 totals 16 residues. Germline V gives CDR1 SGDLS, CDR2 YYNGEE. V was pared by 4 bases and J by 0 bases, with 16 bases between.